A single sample gave rise to the 28 T cell receptor beta chains below, sequenced in a study of regulatory T cells in long-lasting Graves disease. Arm-PCR of CDR3 regions and iRepertoire HTBI primers were used to build TCR beta libraries. Each CDR3 protein gets one entry after TCRdb re-called the multiplex PCR reads with MiXCR. The table has approximately 380,000 distinct CDR3 sequences, 20% to 25% seen once. Time point described: persistent/refractory GD, antithyroid drugs over 5 years with positive TRAb. From PBMCs, RNA was extracted and then used to make the TCR library. This specimen was peripheral blood mononuclear cells (PBMCs), taken when the disease was refractory, from a patient treated with antithyroid drugs. These receptors came from a female donor with Graves disease.

This clonotype was observed at least ten times. The V call is TRBV11-2, the J call TRBJ2-7; 7 bases match TRBD2. J was trimmed by 3 bases and V by 5 bases; bases with no gene match: 10. CDR3 size: 15 residues. Germline V gene data show CDR1 as SGHAT and CDR2 as FQNNGV. Written as DNA, the CDR3 is TGTGCCAGCAGCATTCGACTAGCTGTGGGCTACGAGCAGTACTTC. This encodes CASSIRLAVGYEQYF.

There are many counts of this clonotype. This rearrangement joins TRBV29-1 to TRBJ1-2; TRBD1 matches at 7 bases. Germline V gene data show CDR1 as SQVTM and CDR2 as ANQGSEA. V shed 6 bases and J 0 bases; nucleotides not matched to a gene: 10. This CDR3 has 15 amino acids. CDR3 nucleotides: TGCAGCGTATGCGACAGGGACTTTCCTAACTATGGCTACACCTTC. Its protein product is CSVCDRDFPNYGYTF.

This clonotype was counted many times. The CDR3 DNA follows: TGTGCCAGCAGTTTAGGGAATGGCTACACCTTC. It yields the protein CASSLGNGYTF. The J gene is TRBJ1-2, the V gene TRBV12-3 or TRBV12-4; D not resolved. V lost 1 base, J lost 6 bases, and 3 bases lay in between. This CDR3 has 11 residues.

This clonotype was seen repeatedly, ten times or more. V gene TRBV7-2 combines with J gene TRBJ2-7; tentatively, D is TRBD2 (5 bases). Germline CDR1 SGHTA, CDR2 FQGNSA. With 8 bases removed from V and 5 bases from J, the gap between germline ends came to 19 bases. The CDR3 is made up of 14 amino acids. The CDR3 reads CASGLAHRLDEQYF. The CDR3 nucleotides read TGTGCCAGCGGGCTAGCTCATCGACTCGACGAGCAGTACTTC.

The table lists this clonotype with a few counts. Sequence at one end of the junction differs from germline and may be a read error. CDR3 bases: TGTGCCACCAGTGATATCCGGGACAGTAATGGAAAACTGTTTTTT. Translated, it gives CATSDIRDSNGKLFF. The chain joins TRBV24-1 to TRBJ1-4, with 7 bases that match TRBD1. Germline V CDR1 and CDR2: KGHDR, SFDVKD. The CDR3 sequence is 15 residues long.

There are many counts of this clonotype. The J gene is TRBJ2-7, the V gene TRBV28, with D unresolved. Germline V CDR1 and CDR2: MDHEN, SYDVKM. Trimming cost V 4 bases and J 7 bases, with 11 bases left between them. The CDR3 contains 12 residues. The CDR3, as DNA: TGTGCCAGCAGTTCCATATCTCGAGAGCAGTACTTC. Protein: CASSSISREQYF.

This clonotype appeared many times. V and J are TRBV5-1 and TRBJ2-7; TRBD1 matches at 7 bases. The CDR3 covers 13 residues. Germline lookup yields CDR1 SGHRS and CDR2 YFSETQ. V was clipped by 4 bases and J by 3 bases; unmatched bases: 4. The CDR3 loop is CASSAGQVYEQYF. The CDR3 bases are TGCGCCAGCAGCGCTGGACAGGTCTACGAGCAGTACTTC.

The sample holds many counts of this clonotype. The J gene is TRBJ1-2, the V gene TRBV6-1; no clear D. Trimming shortened V by 4 bases and J by 6 bases, and 12 bases separated the two germline ends. In germline, CDR1 is MNHNS, CDR2 SASEGT. This CDR3 comprises 13 residues. CDR3 sequence: CASSGTGLNGYTF. CDR3 bases: TGTGCCAGCAGTGGGACCGGTTTAAATGGCTACACCTTC.

V and J are TRBV3-1 and TRBJ1-1; D unresolved. The V end lost 3 bases, the J end lost 5 bases, and 13 bases lay between the germline ends. The CDR3 sequence is 14 residues long. Germline V gives CDR1 LGHDT, CDR2 YNNKEL (reference sequence). The CDR3 coding sequence is TGTGCCAGCAGCCAGGCGGCGGTAGGGACTGAAGCTTTCTTT. This sequence encodes CASSQAAVGTEAFF.

The rearrangement uses TRBV20-1 and TRBJ2-2; 12 positions agree with TRBD2. The CDR3 is 17 amino acids. Germline trimming cut 3 bases from V and 1 base from J; bases unmatched to any gene: 6. Germline loops: CDR1 DFQATT, CDR2 SNEGSKA (reference sequence). The CDR3 bases are TGCAGTGCTAGTCCCGCTAGCGGGAGGGGGAACACCGGGGAGCTGTTTTTT. Its translation is CSASPASGRGNTGELFF.

This clonotype turned up a few times. The chain carries TRBV12-3 or TRBV12-4 and TRBJ2-7; the D call may be TRBD1 or TRBD2 (6 bases each). Trimming removed 2 bases at V and 7 bases at J, with 18 bases between. The CDR3 extends over 15 amino acids. In DNA, the CDR3 is TGTGCCAGCAGTTTAAGAACTGTCGAAGGGGGGGAGCAGTACTTC. Protein product: CASSLRTVEGGEQYF.

This clonotype was observed at least ten times. J is TRBJ2-7 and V is TRBV11-2; no definite D call. The CDR3 totals 13 residues. Germline values: CDR1 SGHAT, CDR2 FQNNGV. The germline V and J ends were trimmed by 1 base and 2 bases, with 6 bases remaining between them. The CDR3, as DNA: TGTGCCAGCAGCTTAGTTCTAGCCTACGAGCAGTACTTC. Translated: CASSLVLAYEQYF.

This clonotype has a count of ten or more. V and J are TRBV12-3 or TRBV12-4 and TRBJ2-2, with D perhaps matching TRBD2 (5 bases). V gave up 6 bases and J gave up 4 bases, with 15 bases separating them. The CDR3 runs 15 residues. CDR3 residues: CASSIDQRSTGELFF. CDR3 DNA: TGTGCCAGCAGCATAGACCAGCGGAGCACCGGGGAGCTGTTTTTT.

CDR3 sequence reads: CASSEGTSGEQYF. The CDR3 DNA follows: TGCGCCAGCAGTGAAGGAACATCAGGCGAGCAGTACTTC. The gene calls are TRBV10-1 and TRBJ2-7; no clear D gene. The germline CDR1 and CDR2 sequences are WNHNN and SYGVQD (reference sequence). CDR3 length equals 13 residues. V was cut by 3 bases and J by 6 bases, with 12 bases left in between.

This clonotype came up many times. The chain has TRBV28 and TRBJ1-2; D perhaps matches TRBD1 (6 bases). This CDR3 region has 15 residues. In germline, CDR1 is MDHEN, CDR2 SYDVKM. Trimming removed 3 bases from V and 0 bases from J, with 11 bases in between. The CDR3 sequence: CASSFLRGTNYGYTF. The CDR3 bases are TGTGCCAGCAGTTTCCTCAGGGGAACTAACTATGGCTACACCTTC.

This clonotype occurred a few times. CDR3 amino acids: CACHRGSGNTIYF. The DNA of the CDR3 is TGTGCCTGTCACAGGGGCTCTGGAAACACCATATATTTT. V usage is TRBV30 and J usage is TRBJ1-3; 7 nucleotides align to TRBD1. CDR1 GTSNPN and CDR2 SVGIG come from the germline V gene (reference sequence). The V segment lost 6 bases and the J segment 0 bases; nucleotides outside the gene matches: 2. The CDR3 is made up of 13 amino acids.

This clonotype appeared many times. This chain links TRBV28 with TRBJ2-4; tentative D call: TRBD2 (5 bases). The V gene's germline CDR1 is MDHEN and CDR2 SYDVKM. The CDR3 is made up of 15 amino acids. V lost 2 bases to trimming and J lost 2 bases, with 10 bases between them. CDR3 loop: CASSLPSSTKNIQYF. The CDR3 bases are TGTGCCAGCAGTTTACCTAGCTCTACCAAAAACATTCAGTACTTC. Variable domain in full (rest from reference TRBV28 and TRBJ2-4): DVKVTQSSRYLVKRTGEKVFLECVQDMDHENMFWYRQDPGLGLRLIYFSYDVKMKEKGDIPEGYSVSREKKERFSLILESASTNQTSMYLCASSLPSSTKNIQYFGAGTRLSVL.

This clonotype was seen a handful of times. The chain employs TRBV27 and TRBJ2-4; 7 positions match TRBD2. Germline trimming cut 4 bases from V and 0 bases from J; bases unmatched to any gene: 3. The CDR3 consists of 15 residues. Germline-derived CDR1 and CDR2 are MNHEY and SMNVEV (reference sequence). Written as DNA, the CDR3 is TGTGCCAGCAGTTCTCTAGCGGAAGCCAAAAACATTCAGTACTTC. This sequence encodes CASSSLAEAKNIQYF.

The V call is TRBV10-1, the J call TRBJ2-1, with 12 nucleotides matching TRBD2. Per germline, CDR1 WNHNN and CDR2 SYGVQD (reference sequence). The CDR3 length is 19 residues. J was trimmed by 4 bases and V by 0 bases; bases with no gene match: 10. This CDR3 is CASSESVLAGGAPYNEQFF. The CDR3 DNA sequence: TGCGCCAGCAGTGAGTCCGTACTAGCGGGAGGAGCGCCATACAATGAGCAGTTCTTC.

This clonotype was counted only a few times. The rearrangement joins TRBV10-3 to TRBJ2-3; TRBD1 matches 8 bases. There are 13 residues in the CDR3. J lost 4 bases, V lost 6 bases, and 3 bases had no gene match. CDR1 and CDR2 (germline): ENHRY, SYGVKD. In nucleotides, the CDR3 is TGTGCCATCAGGACAGGGGACGCAGATACGCAGTATTTT. Translated: CAIRTGDADTQYF.

This chain connects TRBV20-1 to TRBJ1-6, with a possible D match to TRBD1 (6 bases). Germline V gene sequence: CDR1 DFQATT, CDR2 SNEGSKA (reference sequence). V lost 7 bases and J 9 bases, leaving 19 bases between the germline ends. This CDR3 spans 14 amino acids. The CDR3 loop is CSVTGRGQVSPLHF. CDR3 in DNA: TGCAGTGTCACGGGCAGGGGTCAGGTTTCACCCCTCCACTTT.

This clonotype was observed a handful of times. The chain has TRBV2 and TRBJ1-6, with 7 nucleotides matching TRBD1. Looked up from germline, CDR1 is SNHLY and CDR2 is FYNNEI. This CDR3 has 10 residues. The ends lost 10 bases at V and 15 bases at J; junction bases unmatched: 6. The CDR3 DNA reads TGTGCCACCGGACAGGACATCCTCCACTTT. It yields the protein CATGQDILHF.

V and J are TRBV7-3 and TRBJ1-1, with 10 bases aligning to TRBD1. The J segment lost 4 bases and the V segment lost 6 bases, leaving 8 bases of the junction unmatched. The CDR3 loop spans 15 amino acids. From germline, CDR1 is SGHTA and CDR2 FQGTGA. The CDR3 DNA sequence: TGTGCCAGCAGTTCCGGGACAGGGGTGAGCACTGAAGCTTTCTTT. This translates into CASSSGTGVSTEAFF.

The rearrangement uses TRBV28 and TRBJ1-6; D call uncertain. Trimming removed 6 bases from V and 9 bases from J, with 21 bases in between. Germline loops: CDR1 MDHEN, CDR2 SYDVKM. The CDR3 is 16 residues long. The CDR3 loop reads CASRRARLTAGSPLHF. The CDR3 DNA reads as TGTGCCAGCAGACGGGCTAGACTTACTGCTGGTTCACCCCTCCACTTT.

The chain uses TRBV7-3 and TRBJ2-1; 9 bases are a match to TRBD2. The CDR3 has 14 residues. The V gene end was trimmed by 3 bases and the J gene end by 7 bases; junction bases not matched to a gene: 4. Germline V gene sequence: CDR1 SGHTA, CDR2 FQGTGA. DNA of the CDR3: TGTGCCAGCAGCTTGGGCGGGAGGGGGAATGAGCAGTTCTTC. Amino acids: CASSLGGRGNEQFF.

This sequence joins TRBV28 and TRBJ2-7; D not certain. Germline V gene data show CDR1 as MDHEN and CDR2 as SYDVKM. Trimming left V 8 bases short and J 0 bases short, with 11 bases between. The CDR3 spans 13 residues. Here the CDR3 DNA reads TGTGCCAGCCAAGACTCCTCCTCCTACGAGCAGTACTTC. Its translation is CASQDSSSYEQYF.

This clonotype occurred many times. V and J are TRBV6-5 and TRBJ2-7; 8 bases align to TRBD1. Germline V gene data show CDR1 as MNHEY and CDR2 as SVGAGI. The length of the CDR3 is 14 residues. Germline trimming cut 4 bases from V and 0 bases from J; bases unmatched to any gene: 2. The CDR3 here is CASSLTGASYEQYF. The CDR3, as DNA: TGTGCCAGCAGTTTGACAGGGGCCTCCTACGAGCAGTACTTC.

The rearrangement joins TRBV29-1 to TRBJ1-6; unclear D gene. The germline CDR1 and CDR2 sequences are SQVTM and ANQGSEA. This CDR3 comprises 11 residues. Deletions cut 4 bases from V and 5 bases from J, with 3 bases between. The CDR3 protein is CSVGDNSPLHF. As DNA, the CDR3 is TGCAGCGTTGGGGATAATTCACCCCTCCACTTT.